This note documents a single T cell receptor (beta chain) sequence. Its antigen is still unknown. The CDR3 covers 16 residues. The J segment lost 6 bases and the V segment lost 6 bases, leaving 15 bases of the junction unmatched. Germline V lookup: CDR1 MNHNY, CDR2 SVGAGI (reference sequence). This entry belongs to a study of cytomegalovirus exposure and HLA in healthy donors. Study findings and constraints: Most CMV-associated TCR beta chains were later found to appear HLA-restricted. Several top significant clusters appeared, in a later analysis, to be linked to common viral pathogens.

Vbeta (60) and Jbeta (13) primers were used in the PCR. Clones were sequenced by immunoSEQ multiplex PCR, and TCRdb holds only the in-frame ones, with some missing. This table holds approximately 150,000 clones, around 79% found once. This sequence originates from a man aged 35-49 years in good health and CMV-seronegative. This chain connects TRBV6-6 to TRBJ2-3; the match to TRBD2 covers 7 bases. Sequencing used PBMCs. The CDR3 loop reads CASRLPGLQGPDTQYF. CDR3 nucleotide sequence: TGTGCCAGCAGACTTCCGGGACTACAAGGGCCGGATACGCAGTATTTT.